These 8 T cell receptor beta chains were sequenced from one sample in a study of blood T cells in healthy people across ages (dated by TCRdb to between 2014 and 2017). Library prep was done by 5' RACE. For sequencing, an Illumina HiSeq 2500 was employed. A second roughly 7 to 11 cycle PCR used a sample-barcoded 5' primer and a J-beta primer mix. The raw public reads went through TCRdb reprocessing: fastp at Q25, MiXCR clone calling, in-frame beta chains kept. Every CDR3 protein is listed once, alongside the most common genes and DNA of its rows. The sample table contains fewer than 1.5 million distinct CDR3 sequences; only one count was recorded for about 43% of them. The ten most abundant clones make up under 8% of the sample. The sequenced sample was blood. Receptors were obtained from a woman aged 18-29 years in good health.

V usage is TRBV10-3 and J usage is TRBJ1-1, with 10 bases identical to TRBD1. Germline CDR1 reads ENHRY; CDR2 reads SYGVKD. V shed 6 bases, J shed 5 bases, and the junction held 6 bases outside the gene matches. The CDR3 spans 14 residues. CDR3 in DNA: TGTGCCATCAGAGGGACAGGGGTTGGGACTGAAGCTTTCTTT. Translated: CAIRGTGVGTEAFF.

On this clonotype itself: Possible read error: a much larger clone is one base away. The chain combines TRBV7-2 with TRBJ1-2; TRBD1 agrees at 7 bases. The germline V gene encodes CDR1 SGHTA and CDR2 FQGNSA. V gave up 2 bases and J gave up 3 bases; unmatched junction bases: 6. The CDR3 extends over 15 amino acids. CDR3 sequence (DNA): TGTGCCAGCAGCTTAACTACGACAGGGTACTATGGCTACACCTTC. It specifies CASSLTTTGYYGYTF.

The chain uses TRBV11-2 and TRBJ2-7, with 8 bases lining up with TRBD1. CDR1 and CDR2 from the germline V gene are SGHAT and FQNNGV. This CDR3 is 14 amino acids long. Trimming removed 5 bases from V and 3 bases from J; junction bases left unmatched: 6. DNA of the CDR3: TGTGCCAGCAGCGCCGGGACAGGCTACTACGAGCAGTACTTC. It encodes CASSAGTGYYEQYF.

V and J are TRBV21-1 and TRBJ2-3. TRBV21-1 counts as a pseudogene. CDR3 length: 15 amino acids. For the CDR3, the DNA is TGTGCCAGCAGCAAAGCGAATCGCGGACACAATACGCAGTATTTT. Protein: CASSKANRGHNTQYF.

This clonotype was seen just once. The chain combines TRBV12-3 or TRBV12-4 with TRBJ2-7; 11 bases map to TRBD2. J lost 6 bases, V lost 7 bases, and 20 bases had no gene match. The length of the CDR3 is 18 residues. Written as DNA, the CDR3 is TGTGCCAGCAATCCTAGCGGGGGGTCTGGGACACCAGTAGGCGAGCAGTACTTC. Its protein is CASNPSGGSGTPVGEQYF.

The rearrangement uses TRBV6-1 and TRBJ2-7; 9 bases are shared with TRBD2. Per the germline V gene, CDR1 is MNHNS and CDR2 is SASEGT. V shed 11 bases, J shed 4 bases, and the junction held 12 bases outside the gene matches. CDR3 length: 14 amino acids. CDR3 in DNA: TGTGCCCCCAGGGCTAGCGGGAAGAGGTACGAGCAGTACTTC. It is translated as CAPRASGKRYEQYF.

The chain joins TRBV4-1 to TRBJ2-6; unclear D gene. Germline values: CDR1 MGHRA, CDR2 YSYEKL. CDR3 length equals 14 residues. The ends were cut back, 2 bases at V and 3 bases at J, with 5 bases in the middle. The CDR3 nucleotides are TGCGCCAGCAGCCAATATATTGGGGCCAACGTCCTGACTTTC. Protein: CASSQYIGANVLTF.

This sequence joins TRBV11-1 and TRBJ2-3, with D unresolved. CDR3 length equals 16 residues. Germline values: CDR1 SGHAT, CDR2 FQDESV (reference sequence). The V gene lost 0 bases and the J gene lost 2 bases, with 12 bases spanning the gap. DNA of the CDR3: TGTGCCAGCAGCTTAGCCGGGCGGATAGACACAGATACGCAGTATTTT. This encodes CASSLAGRIDTDTQYF.